The next 30 T cell receptor beta chains were all read from a single sample in a study of blood T cell repertoires in COVID-19. Profiled with immunoSEQ multiplex PCR; TCRdb holds only in-frame clones, not every one. There are over 95,000 clones in the sample; roughly 80% occur only once, and about 9.4% lies in the top ten. Material: peripheral blood. These receptors originate from a human donor in a cohort sampled during active COVID-19.

The chain couples TRBV28 to TRBJ1-5; D is possibly TRBD1 (5 bases). CDR3 size: 15 residues. Germline CDR1 and CDR2: MDHEN and SYDVKM. V was trimmed by 6 bases and J by 2 bases, leaving 14 bases between them. The CDR3 sequence is CASRPGTKGNQPQHF. CDR3 DNA: TGTGCCAGCAGGCCGGGGACTAAGGGCAATCAGCCCCAGCATTTT.

V is TRBV19 and J is TRBJ1-4; 7 bases line up with TRBD1. The V and J ends lost 6 bases and 8 bases, in that order; junction bases with no gene match: 9. CDR1 is LNHDA, CDR2 SQIVND, per germline (reference sequence). The CDR3 contains 14 residues. The CDR3 bases are TGTGCCAGTAGCGACAGACAGGGCGAGGAAAAACTGTTTTTT. It is translated as CASSDRQGEEKLFF.

This clone showed up just a few times. This sequence joins TRBV11-2 and TRBJ2-7; tentatively, D is TRBD1 (5 bases). From germline, CDR1 is SGHAT and CDR2 FQNNGV. There are 13 residues in the CDR3. Trimming took 6 bases from V and 2 from J, leaving 11 bases between them. The CDR3 here is CASRPAGTYEQYF. In DNA, the CDR3 is TGTGCCAGCAGACCTGCAGGGACCTACGAGCAGTACTTC.

This clone was seen only a few times. This sequence joins TRBV7-6 and TRBJ2-7, with TRBD2 matching over 7 bases. Germline values: CDR1 SGHVS, CDR2 FNYEAQ. CDR3 size: 15 residues. V lost 4 bases to trimming and J lost 1 base; unmatched junction nucleotides: 7. The CDR3 here is CASSSPGTKSYEQYF. Here the CDR3 DNA reads TGTGCCAGCAGCTCACCCGGGACTAAATCCTACGAGCAGTACTTC.

This sequence joins TRBV19 and TRBJ2-2; TRBD2 agrees at 7 bases. Germline loops: CDR1 LNHDA, CDR2 SQIVND (reference sequence). CDR3 size: 16 residues. Trimming removed 6 bases from V and 0 bases from J; junction bases left unmatched: 7. DNA of the CDR3: TGTGCCAGTAGACTAGGGAGGGGCCCGAACACCGGGGAGCTGTTTTTT. This translates into CASRLGRGPNTGELFF.

This clone was observed once. This sequence joins TRBV6-1 and TRBJ2-7; tentatively, D is TRBD1 (5 bases). V was trimmed by 2 bases and J by 4 bases, leaving 9 bases between them. The CDR3 length is 13 residues. The V gene's germline CDR1 is MNHNS and CDR2 SASEGT. CDR3: CASSENQGYEQYF. The DNA for the CDR3 is TGTGCCAGCAGTGAAAATCAGGGATACGAGCAGTACTTC.

The gene calls are TRBV14 and TRBJ1-6, with D possibly being TRBD1 (5 bases). The CDR3 runs 18 residues. CDR1 SGHDN and CDR2 FVKESK come from the germline V gene. The V and J ends lost 0 bases and 4 bases respectively, with 16 bases between them. The CDR3 loop reads CASSQDLGGGEYNSPLHF. CDR3 nucleotides: TGTGCCAGCAGCCAAGATCTTGGCGGGGGGGAATATAATTCACCCCTCCACTTT.

The V gene is TRBV9, the J gene TRBJ1-4; D is ambiguous. V was pared by 6 bases and J by 8 bases, with 14 bases between. This CDR3 has 13 amino acids. The V gene's germline CDR1 is SGDLS and CDR2 YYNGEE. Written as DNA, the CDR3 is TGTGCCAGCAACCGTGAACCCAGGGAAAAACTGTTTTTT. Protein product: CASNREPREKLFF.

The V gene is TRBV28, the J gene TRBJ2-5; 7 positions agree with TRBD2. The ends lost 3 bases at V and 6 bases at J; junction bases unmatched: 7. Per the germline V gene, CDR1 is MDHEN and CDR2 is SYDVKM. CDR3 length: 14 amino acids. The CDR3 DNA is TGTGCCAGCAGTTTCGGCGGGAGTGGGAAGACCCAGTACTTC. Translation: CASSFGGSGKTQYF. Looking up the rest from reference TRBV28 and TRBJ2-5 gives the full variable domain: DVKVTQSSRYLVKRTGEKVFLECVQDMDHENMFWYRQDPGLGLRLIYFSYDVKMKEKGDIPEGYSVSREKKERFSLILESASTNQTSMYLCASSFGGSGKTQYFGPGTRLLVL.

In this sample, this clone turned up a few times. The chain recombines TRBV19 with TRBJ1-1; 9 bases match TRBD1. Germline V gene lookup returns CDR1 LNHDA and CDR2 SQIVND (reference sequence). This CDR3 is 15 amino acids long. Germline trimming cut 6 bases from V and 0 bases from J; bases unmatched to any gene: 5. In nucleotides, the CDR3 is TGTGCCAGTAGAACGGGACAGGGCATGAACACTGAAGCTTTCTTT. Translation: CASRTGQGMNTEAFF.

The V and J genes are TRBV6-2 or TRBV6-3 and TRBJ1-2; maybe TRBD1 (6 bases). Trimming shortened V by 2 bases and J by 8 bases, and 18 bases separated the two germline ends. Germline CDR1 and CDR2: MNHEY and SVGEGT. The CDR3 is 15 amino acids. The CDR3 DNA sequence: TGTGCCAGCAGTTACCGGAAAAGACAGGCCCAGGGCTACACCTTC. This sequence encodes CASSYRKRQAQGYTF.

The chain is built from TRBV9 and TRBJ2-7; tentatively, D is TRBD2 (5 bases). This CDR3 is built from 13 residues. V was cut by 1 base and J by 2 bases, with 7 bases left in between. The germline V gene encodes CDR1 SGDLS and CDR2 YYNGEE. The CDR3 DNA follows: TGTGCCAGCAGCGTATTCGGGACCTACGAGCAGTACTTC. This codes for CASSVFGTYEQYF.

The rearrangement uses TRBV30 and TRBJ1-2; 7 nucleotides match TRBD1. CDR3 length: 13 amino acids. V lost 8 bases, J lost 5 bases, and 11 bases stayed unmatched. Germline V gene lookup returns CDR1 GTSNPN and CDR2 SVGIG (reference sequence). DNA for the CDR3: TGTGCCACCCCCGACAGGGCAGGGTATGGCTACACCTTC. Protein product: CATPDRAGYGYTF. The variable domain in full, with the rest retrieved from reference TRBV30 and TRBJ1-2, is SQTIHQWPATLVQPVGSPLSLECTVEGTSNPNLYWYRQAAGRGLQLLFYSVGIGQISSEVPQNLSASRPQDRQFILSSKKLLLSDSGFYLCATPDRAGYGYTFGSGTRLTVV.

In regard to this clone: Other DNA sequences in this specimen translate into the identical CDR3. V and J are TRBV6-5 and TRBJ1-5; 8 bases are a match to TRBD1. Germline V gene data show CDR1 as MNHEY and CDR2 as SVGAGI. This CDR3 has 14 amino acids. The junction had 4 bases not matched to a gene; V was cut back by 2 bases and J by 7 bases. The CDR3 bases are TGTGCCAGCAGTTACACAGGACAGGGCCAGCCCCAGCATTTT. Amino acid sequence: CASSYTGQGQPQHF.

The V gene is TRBV28, the J gene TRBJ1-6; tentative D call: TRBD1 (6 bases). Trimming removed 2 bases at V and 3 bases at J, with 11 bases between. The CDR3 totals 16 residues. Germline CDR1 is MDHEN and CDR2 is SYDVKM. The CDR3 DNA sequence: TGTGCCAGCAGTTTAAGACAGGACCTCTATAATTCACCCCTCCACTTT. It encodes CASSLRQDLYNSPLHF. The full variable domain, in which reference TRBV28 and TRBJ1-6 provide the parts outside the CDR3, is DVKVTQSSRYLVKRTGEKVFLECVQDMDHENMFWYRQDPGLGLRLIYFSYDVKMKEKGDIPEGYSVSREKKERFSLILESASTNQTSMYLCASSLRQDLYNSPLHFGNGTRLTVT.

This chain connects TRBV30 to TRBJ2-1, with a weak D call TRBD1 (6 bases). Trimming removed 4 bases from V and 7 bases from J, with 17 bases in between. The CDR3 sequence is 14 residues long. Germline V CDR1 and CDR2: GTSNPN, SVGIG (reference sequence). The CDR3, as DNA: TGTGCCTGGACCAGGGGCGCGCTGAGAAATGAGCAGTTCTTC. Translation: CAWTRGALRNEQFF.

The chain recombines TRBV28 with TRBJ2-5, with TRBD1 matching over 7 bases. V lost 6 bases to trimming and J lost 1 base; unmatched junction nucleotides: 8. Germline CDR1 is MDHEN and CDR2 is SYDVKM. CDR3 length: 15 residues. The CDR3 nucleotides read TGTGCCAGCAGCTGGGCCTGGACAGGCCAAGAGACCCAGTACTTC. This encodes CASSWAWTGQETQYF.

The genes are TRBV5-1 and TRBJ2-2, with 7 bases fitting TRBD1. CDR3 length: 15 amino acids. The V gene's germline CDR1 is SGHRS and CDR2 YFSETQ. The J segment lost 2 bases and the V segment lost 1 base, leaving 2 bases of the junction unmatched. The CDR3 loop is CASSLRTGNTGELFF. DNA for the CDR3: TGCGCCAGCAGCTTGAGGACAGGAAACACCGGGGAGCTGTTTTTT.

J is TRBJ2-7 and V is TRBV3-1 (or the pseudogene TRBV3-2); D perhaps matches TRBD1 (6 bases). The germline V gene has CDR1 LGHDT and CDR2 YNNKEL (reference sequence). CDR3 size: 15 residues. V was clipped by 4 bases and J by 0 bases, with 13 bases between them. CDR3 in amino acids: CASSPRTVSSYEQYF. Here the CDR3 DNA reads TGTGCCAGCAGCCCAAGGACAGTGAGCTCCTACGAGCAGTACTTC.

The chain combines TRBV7-2 with TRBJ2-1; TRBD1 aligns across 7 bases. Germline V gives CDR1 SGHTA, CDR2 FQGNSA. The CDR3 length is 12 residues. V shed 5 bases, J shed 14 bases, and the junction held 9 bases outside the gene matches. The chain's CDR3 is CASSQNGQGEFF. The CDR3 DNA follows: TGTGCCAGCAGCCAAAATGGTCAGGGGGAGTTCTTC.

V and J are TRBV4-3 and TRBJ1-1; 8 bases are a match to TRBD1. Germline V gives CDR1 LGHNA, CDR2 YSLEER. The CDR3 contains 19 residues. V gave up 0 bases and J gave up 0 bases; unmatched junction bases: 12. The CDR3 coding sequence is TGCGCCAGCAGCCAAGAAAGGGCAGGGGGCTTTTCGGTGAACACTGAAGCTTTCTTT. Amino acid sequence: CASSQERAGGFSVNTEAFF.

The V call is TRBV7-9, the J call TRBJ1-1, with 7 bases lining up with TRBD1. CDR3 length equals 13 residues. The germline CDR1 and CDR2 sequences are SEHNR and FQNEAQ (reference sequence). The J segment lost 11 bases and the V segment lost 1 base, leaving 7 bases of the junction unmatched. Written as DNA, the CDR3 is TGTGCCAGCAGCTTAGACCCGGACAGGCTTGCTTTCTTT. Protein sequence: CASSLDPDRLAFF.

This rearrangement joins TRBV6-4 to TRBJ2-1, with D perhaps matching TRBD2 (6 bases). Trimming took off 3 bases at V and 3 bases at J, with 12 bases between the two ends. CDR1 MRHNA and CDR2 SNTAGT come from the germline V gene. The CDR3 is 15 amino acids. The CDR3 DNA reads as TGTGCCAGCAGTGATCTAGGTAGCGGCTACAATGAGCAGTTCTTC. Translating it yields CASSDLGSGYNEQFF.

Turning to this clone: Other nucleotide sequences from this sample produce the same CDR3. V is TRBV6-2 or TRBV6-3 and J is TRBJ2-5, with 10 nucleotides matching TRBD1. The V segment lost 3 bases and the J segment 5 bases; nucleotides outside the gene matches: 6. Per germline, CDR1 MNHEY and CDR2 SVGEGT. CDR3 length: 15 residues. CDR3 nucleotides: TGTGCCAGCAGTTATTCCGGGACAGGGGTGGAGACCCAGTACTTC. Its protein is CASSYSGTGVETQYF.

A few counts support this clone. This sequence joins TRBV3-1 (or the pseudogene TRBV3-2) and TRBJ2-7; 8 bases fit TRBD1. V trimming: 1 base; J trimming: 1 base; junction bases outside the gene matches: 9. The CDR3 spans 17 residues. Germline V lookup: CDR1 LGHDT, CDR2 YNNKEL (reference sequence). The CDR3 DNA reads as TGTGCCAGCAGCCAAGGAAGACAGGGGTTAGGATCCTACGAGCAGTACTTC. It translates to CASSQGRQGLGSYEQYF.

The chain links TRBV11-2 to TRBJ2-7; D is possibly TRBD1 (6 bases). Trimming shortened V by 7 bases and J by 7 bases, and 23 bases separated the two germline ends. There are 15 residues in the CDR3. CDR1 SGHAT and CDR2 FQNNGV come from the germline V gene. Here the CDR3 reads CASIPDRQGFGEQYF. CDR3 sequence (DNA): TGTGCCAGCATACCAGACCGGCAGGGGTTTGGGGAGCAGTACTTC.

The V and J genes are TRBV5-4 and TRBJ2-2; D remains ambiguous. Germline CDR1 SGHNT, CDR2 YYREEE (reference sequence). The V end lost 5 bases, the J end lost 7 bases, and 18 bases lay between the germline ends. The CDR3 covers 15 residues. Here the CDR3 DNA reads TGTGCCAGCAGTAAAGAGCCACCTCCTTTCGGGGAGCTGTTTTTT. Protein: CASSKEPPPFGELFF.

The sample holds a few counts of this clone. The gene calls are TRBV6-6 and TRBJ2-7; the match to TRBD1 covers 8 bases. CDR3 length: 14 residues. V dropped 0 bases and J dropped 4; count of bases not matched to a gene: 2. The V gene's germline CDR1 is MNHNY and CDR2 SVGAGI (reference sequence). The CDR3 region has the DNA TGTGCCAGCAGTTACTCGGACAGGGCGTACGAGCAGTACTTC. Translated, it gives CASSYSDRAYEQYF.

The chain employs TRBV27 and TRBJ1-1; a possible D gene is TRBD1 (6 bases). CDR1 MNHEY and CDR2 SMNVEV come from the germline V gene (reference sequence). The CDR3 extends over 13 amino acids. V was clipped by 7 bases and J by 1 base, with 10 bases between them. DNA for the CDR3: TGTGCCAGCAATGGGGGCAGGAACACTGAAGCTTTCTTT. This gives the protein CASNGGRNTEAFF.

This clone was observed once. The chain uses TRBV27 and TRBJ2-7; 11 bases fit TRBD1. V lost 2 bases and J lost 5; bases outside the gene matches: 5. The germline V gene encodes CDR1 MNHEY and CDR2 SMNVEV (reference sequence). The CDR3 covers 15 residues. The CDR3 DNA is TGTGCCAGCAGTTTACGTGGGGACAGGGGGAACGAGCAGTACTTC. Protein sequence: CASSLRGDRGNEQYF.